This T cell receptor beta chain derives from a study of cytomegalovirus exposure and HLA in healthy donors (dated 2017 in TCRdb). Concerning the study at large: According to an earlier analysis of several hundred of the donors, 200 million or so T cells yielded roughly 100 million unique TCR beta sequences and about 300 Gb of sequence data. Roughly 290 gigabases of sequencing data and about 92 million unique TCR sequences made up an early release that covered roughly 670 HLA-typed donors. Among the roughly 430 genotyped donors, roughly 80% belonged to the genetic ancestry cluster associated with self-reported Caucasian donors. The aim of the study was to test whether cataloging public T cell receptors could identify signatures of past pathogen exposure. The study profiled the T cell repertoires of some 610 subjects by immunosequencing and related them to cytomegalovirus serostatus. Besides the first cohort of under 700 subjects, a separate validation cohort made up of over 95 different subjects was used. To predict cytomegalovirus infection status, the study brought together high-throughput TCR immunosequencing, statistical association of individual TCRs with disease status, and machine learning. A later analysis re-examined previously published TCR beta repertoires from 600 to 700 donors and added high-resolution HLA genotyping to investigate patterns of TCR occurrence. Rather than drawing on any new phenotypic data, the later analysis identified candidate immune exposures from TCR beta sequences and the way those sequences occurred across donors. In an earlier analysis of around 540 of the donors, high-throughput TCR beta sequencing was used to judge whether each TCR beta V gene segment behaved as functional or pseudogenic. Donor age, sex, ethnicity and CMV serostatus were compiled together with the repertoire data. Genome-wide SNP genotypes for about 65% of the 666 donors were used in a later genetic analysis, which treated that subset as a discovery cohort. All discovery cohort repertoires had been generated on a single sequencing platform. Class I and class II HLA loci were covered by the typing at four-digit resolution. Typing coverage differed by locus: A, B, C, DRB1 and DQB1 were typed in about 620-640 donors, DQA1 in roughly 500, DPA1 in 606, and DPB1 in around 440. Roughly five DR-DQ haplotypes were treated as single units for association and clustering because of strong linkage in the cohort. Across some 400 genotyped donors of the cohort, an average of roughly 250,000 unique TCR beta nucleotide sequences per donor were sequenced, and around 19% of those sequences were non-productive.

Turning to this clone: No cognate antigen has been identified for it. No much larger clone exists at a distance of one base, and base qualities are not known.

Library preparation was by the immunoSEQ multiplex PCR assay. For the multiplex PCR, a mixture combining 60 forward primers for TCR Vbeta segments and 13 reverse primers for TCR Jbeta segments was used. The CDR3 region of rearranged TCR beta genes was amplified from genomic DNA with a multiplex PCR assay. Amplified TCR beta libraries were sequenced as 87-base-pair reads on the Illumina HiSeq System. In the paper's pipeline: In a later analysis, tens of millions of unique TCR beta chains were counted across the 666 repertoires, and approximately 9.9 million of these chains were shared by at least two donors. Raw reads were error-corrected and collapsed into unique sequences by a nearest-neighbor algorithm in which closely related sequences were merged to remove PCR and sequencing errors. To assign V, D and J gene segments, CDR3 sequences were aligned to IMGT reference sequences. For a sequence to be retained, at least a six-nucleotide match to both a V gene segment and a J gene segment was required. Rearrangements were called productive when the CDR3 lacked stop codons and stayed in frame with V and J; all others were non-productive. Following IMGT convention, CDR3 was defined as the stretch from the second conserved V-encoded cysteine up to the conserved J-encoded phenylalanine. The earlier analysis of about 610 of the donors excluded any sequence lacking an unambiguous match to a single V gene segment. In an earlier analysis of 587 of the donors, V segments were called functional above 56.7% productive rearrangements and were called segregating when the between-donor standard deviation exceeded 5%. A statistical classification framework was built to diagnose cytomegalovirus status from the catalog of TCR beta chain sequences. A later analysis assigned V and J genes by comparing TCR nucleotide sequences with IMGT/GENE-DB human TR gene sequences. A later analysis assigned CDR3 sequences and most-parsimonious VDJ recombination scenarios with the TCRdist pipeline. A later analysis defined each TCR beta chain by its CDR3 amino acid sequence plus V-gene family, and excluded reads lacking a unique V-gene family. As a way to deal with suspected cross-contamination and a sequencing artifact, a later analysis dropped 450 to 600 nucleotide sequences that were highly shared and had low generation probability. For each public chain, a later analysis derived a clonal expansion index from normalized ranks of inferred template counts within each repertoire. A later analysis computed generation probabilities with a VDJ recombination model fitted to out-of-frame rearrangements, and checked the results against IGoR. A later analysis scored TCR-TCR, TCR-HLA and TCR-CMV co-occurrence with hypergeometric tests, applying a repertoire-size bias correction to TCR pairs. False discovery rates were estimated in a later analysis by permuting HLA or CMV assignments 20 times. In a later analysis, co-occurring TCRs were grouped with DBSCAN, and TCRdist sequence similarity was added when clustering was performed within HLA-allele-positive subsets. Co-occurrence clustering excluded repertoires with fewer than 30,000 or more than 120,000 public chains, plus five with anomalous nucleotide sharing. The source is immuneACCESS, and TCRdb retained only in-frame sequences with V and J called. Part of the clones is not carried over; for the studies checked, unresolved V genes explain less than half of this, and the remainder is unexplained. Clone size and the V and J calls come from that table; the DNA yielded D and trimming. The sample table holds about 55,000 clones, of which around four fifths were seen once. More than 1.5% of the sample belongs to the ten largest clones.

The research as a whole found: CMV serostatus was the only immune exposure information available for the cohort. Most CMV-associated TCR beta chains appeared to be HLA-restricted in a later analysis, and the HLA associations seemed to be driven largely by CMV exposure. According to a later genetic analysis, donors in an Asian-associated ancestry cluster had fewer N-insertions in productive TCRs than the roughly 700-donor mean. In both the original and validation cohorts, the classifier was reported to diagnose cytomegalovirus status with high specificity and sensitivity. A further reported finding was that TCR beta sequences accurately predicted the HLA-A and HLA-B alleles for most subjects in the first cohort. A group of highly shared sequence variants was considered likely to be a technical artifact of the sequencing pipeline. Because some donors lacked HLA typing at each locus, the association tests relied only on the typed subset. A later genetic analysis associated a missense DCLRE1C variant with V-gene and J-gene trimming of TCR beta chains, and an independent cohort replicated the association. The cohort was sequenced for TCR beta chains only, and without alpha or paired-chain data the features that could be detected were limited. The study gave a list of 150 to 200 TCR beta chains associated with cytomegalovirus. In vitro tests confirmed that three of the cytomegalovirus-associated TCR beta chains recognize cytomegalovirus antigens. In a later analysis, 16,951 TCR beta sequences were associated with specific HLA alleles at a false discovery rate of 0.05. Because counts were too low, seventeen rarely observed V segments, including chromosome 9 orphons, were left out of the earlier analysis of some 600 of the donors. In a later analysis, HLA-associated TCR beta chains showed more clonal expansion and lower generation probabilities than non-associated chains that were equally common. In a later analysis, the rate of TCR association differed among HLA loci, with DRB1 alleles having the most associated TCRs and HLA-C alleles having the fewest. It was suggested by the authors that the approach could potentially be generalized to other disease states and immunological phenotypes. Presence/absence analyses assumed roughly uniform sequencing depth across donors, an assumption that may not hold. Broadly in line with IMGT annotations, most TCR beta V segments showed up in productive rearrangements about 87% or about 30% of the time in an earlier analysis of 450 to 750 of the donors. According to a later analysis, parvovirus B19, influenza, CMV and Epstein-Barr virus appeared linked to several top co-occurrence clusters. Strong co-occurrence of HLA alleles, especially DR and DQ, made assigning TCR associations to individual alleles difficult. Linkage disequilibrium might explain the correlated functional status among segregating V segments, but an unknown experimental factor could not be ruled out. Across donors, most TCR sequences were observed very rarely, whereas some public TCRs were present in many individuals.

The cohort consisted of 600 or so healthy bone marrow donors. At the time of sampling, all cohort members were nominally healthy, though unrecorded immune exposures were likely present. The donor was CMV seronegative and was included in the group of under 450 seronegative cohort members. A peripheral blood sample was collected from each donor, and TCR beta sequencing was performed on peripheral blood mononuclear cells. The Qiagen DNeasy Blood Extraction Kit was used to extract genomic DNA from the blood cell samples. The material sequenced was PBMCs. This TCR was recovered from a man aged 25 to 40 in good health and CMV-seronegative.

DNA sequence: TGTGCCAGCAGTGCCTTCGGGACAGGGAATCAGCCCCAGCATTTT. Translated, this is CASSAFGTGNQPQHF. The receptor chain draws on TRBV25-1 and TRBJ1-5; TRBD1 lines up with 9 middle nucleotides. V loses 4 bases at its end and J loses 4 bases; junction bases beyond the gene matches: 5. Counted from cysteine to phenylalanine, this CDR3 has 15 amino acids. Only CDR3 DNA remains: 45 bases, in frame from the first base. According to the germline V gene, CDR1 reads MGHDK and CDR2 reads SYGVNS.